Listed below are T cell receptor beta chains from one sample, sequenced in a study of beta chain features in type 1 diabetes. The protocol was immunoSEQ multiplex PCR, while the TCRdb copy is restricted to in-frame clones and leaves out a portion. Of roughly 260,000 clones listed, roughly a tenth were seen once; the top ten hold more than 0.015%. The sequencing input was naive CD4+ T cells from blood. These receptors all come from a man aged 25-45 years with type 1 diabetes. CDR3s leave out the opening cysteine and the closing phenylalanine or tryptophan. The size of a clone is reported for some rows only, either as once, few or many, or as a class for expanded clones.

cdr3_aa: ASSLEGALTGELF
clone_size: few
v_call: TRBV5-1
j_call: TRBJ2-2

cdr3_aa: ASSWTSGGADTQY
clone_size: few
v_call: TRBV7-9
j_call: TRBJ2-3

cdr3_aa: ASSKDRVTYGYT
clone_size: few
v_call: TRBV18
j_call: TRBJ1-2

cdr3_aa: ASSLASSSQASYGYT
clone_size: -
v_call: TRBV7-9
j_call: TRBJ1-2

cdr3_aa: ASSPTGTGGELF
clone_size: few
v_call: TRBV5-1
j_call: TRBJ2-2

cdr3_aa: ASSLADRMTGELF
clone_size: -
v_call: TRBV28
j_call: TRBJ2-2

cdr3_aa: ASSLGGAGADTQY
clone_size: -
v_call: TRBV7-3
j_call: TRBJ2-3

cdr3_aa: ASKKRGAQETQY
clone_size: -
v_call: TRBV2
j_call: TRBJ2-5

cdr3_aa: ASSIDEGRTGELF
clone_size: few
v_call: TRBV19
j_call: TRBJ2-2

cdr3_aa: ASSSRGPGETQY
clone_size: few
v_call: TRBV7-8
j_call: TRBJ2-5

cdr3_aa: ASSLNGANYGYT
clone_size: -
v_call: TRBV7-9
j_call: TRBJ1-2

cdr3_aa: ASSLGGTVNTEAF
clone_size: -
v_call: TRBV5-1
j_call: TRBJ1-1

cdr3_aa: ASTLFSLVQREQY
clone_size: -
v_call: TRBV7-9
j_call: TRBJ2-7

cdr3_aa: ASSTSQGVPTYEQY
clone_size: few
v_call: TRBV5-1
j_call: TRBJ2-7

cdr3_aa: ASSLDSSYNEQF
clone_size: few
v_call: TRBV27
j_call: TRBJ2-1

cdr3_aa: ASSQDLLGSDRGYGYT
clone_size: few
v_call: TRBV4-1
j_call: TRBJ1-2

cdr3_aa: ASSPFSTERNQPQH
clone_size: few
v_call: TRBV18
j_call: TRBJ1-5

cdr3_aa: ASSPQIQETQY
clone_size: few
v_call: TRBV6-5
j_call: TRBJ2-5

cdr3_aa: ASSSRDIQY
clone_size: few
v_call: TRBV7-9
j_call: TRBJ2-4

cdr3_aa: ASSHRPGQRNYGYT
clone_size: -
v_call: TRBV4-3
j_call: TRBJ1-2

cdr3_aa: ASSFQGGSYEQY
clone_size: -
v_call: TRBV7-3
j_call: TRBJ2-7

cdr3_aa: ASRIHTILDNEQF
clone_size: -
v_call: TRBV6-4
j_call: TRBJ2-1

cdr3_aa: ASSRIPGTGRYEQY
clone_size: -
v_call: TRBV4-1
j_call: TRBJ2-7

cdr3_aa: ASSLGGSDTQY
clone_size: few
v_call: TRBV7-9
j_call: TRBJ2-3

cdr3_aa: ASSLKAGTSTDTQY
clone_size: -
v_call: TRBV7-3
j_call: TRBJ2-3

cdr3_aa: AGKSPGRG
clone_size: -
v_call: TRBV6-4
j_call: TRBJ2-4

cdr3_aa: ASSPRAGIFSYNSPLH
clone_size: -
v_call: TRBV4-3
j_call: TRBJ1-6

cdr3_aa: ASNQAGAGANVLT
clone_size: -
v_call: TRBV28
j_call: TRBJ2-6

cdr3_aa: ASSIRTGSNYGYT
clone_size: -
v_call: TRBV4-2
j_call: TRBJ1-2

cdr3_aa: ASRLALVDTQY
clone_size: few
v_call: TRBV5-4
j_call: TRBJ2-3

cdr3_aa: ASSGTGALDTQY
clone_size: few
v_call: TRBV5-1
j_call: TRBJ2-3

cdr3_aa: ARSPSGGFSYEQY
clone_size: few
v_call: TRBV30
j_call: TRBJ2-7

cdr3_aa: AWGGTSGSGRGQF
clone_size: few
v_call: TRBV30
j_call: TRBJ2-1

cdr3_aa: ASSPQGPSEAF
clone_size: few
v_call: TRBV2
j_call: TRBJ1-1

cdr3_aa: SATYRVGQF
clone_size: -
v_call: TRBV20-1
j_call: TRBJ2-1

cdr3_aa: ASSPDRLNQPQH
clone_size: few
v_call: TRBV6-5
j_call: TRBJ1-5

cdr3_aa: ASSQEGSGASSYNEQF
clone_size: -
v_call: TRBV4-1
j_call: TRBJ2-1

cdr3_aa: ASSGRGLNTGELF
clone_size: few
v_call: TRBV7-2
j_call: TRBJ2-2

cdr3_aa: ASSLPPSSYNEQF
clone_size: -
v_call: TRBV11-2
j_call: TRBJ2-1

cdr3_aa: ASSFLQDRSYNEQF
clone_size: few
v_call: TRBV5-4
j_call: TRBJ2-1

cdr3_aa: ASSRTRVQETQY
clone_size: -
v_call: TRBV6-1
j_call: TRBJ2-5

cdr3_aa: ASSSGGGSSYNEQF
clone_size: few
v_call: TRBV7-9
j_call: TRBJ2-1

cdr3_aa: ASSPGAGDEQF
clone_size: -
v_call: TRBV18
j_call: TRBJ2-1

cdr3_aa: ASSQWQGSYEQY
clone_size: few
v_call: TRBV4-3
j_call: -

cdr3_aa: ASRDRGYGYT
clone_size: -
v_call: TRBV2
j_call: TRBJ1-2

cdr3_aa: ASSPRGDRVDEQF
clone_size: -
v_call: TRBV5-1
j_call: TRBJ2-1